This entry lists 25 T cell receptor beta chains sequenced from one sample in a study of cytomegalovirus exposure and HLA in healthy donors. Primers: 60 Vbeta forward and 13 Jbeta reverse. Generated by immunoSEQ multiplex PCR, the TCRdb table keeps only in-frame clones and is missing some. The data contain around 94,000 clones, approximately 77% of them seen just once; the ten biggest clones take up 10%. Sequences were obtained from PBMCs. The receptors shown here come from a human donor in good health.

The chain is built from TRBV7-9 and TRBJ2-1; 8 positions agree with TRBD2. CDR3 size: 16 residues. Trimming at V came to 4 bases and at J to 5 bases, leaving 10 bases not matched to a gene. The germline V gene encodes CDR1 SEHNR and CDR2 FQNEAQ (reference sequence). In DNA form, the CDR3 reads TGTGCCAGCAGCTACCCTTTGCGGGGGGCCGACAATGAGCAGTTCTTC. Translating gives CASSYPLRGADNEQFF.

The chain is built from TRBV6-1 and TRBJ2-7; possible D gene TRBD2, 5 bases. V lost 4 bases and J lost 4, with 17 bases in between. CDR3 length equals 15 residues. Germline V gene sequence: CDR1 MNHNS, CDR2 SASEGT. The CDR3 is CASSVRRTRGYEQYF. Written as DNA, the CDR3 is TGTGCCAGCAGTGTCCGACGGACCAGAGGGTACGAGCAGTACTTC.

The V and J genes are TRBV5-1 and TRBJ1-4, with no clear D. Trimming shortened V by 2 bases and J by 5 bases, and 13 bases separated the two germline ends. The CDR3 consists of 15 residues. Germline V gives CDR1 SGHRS, CDR2 YFSETQ. The CDR3 nucleotides are TGCGCCAGCAGCTTCGGTTCTCCCCCGAATGAAAAACTGTTTTTT. Amino acids: CASSFGSPPNEKLFF.

This CDR3 reads CASSPTGTGNREQFF. The CDR3 DNA follows: TGTGCCAGCAGTCCTACCGGGACAGGGAATCGTGAGCAGTTCTTC. The genes are TRBV6-1 and TRBJ2-1; 9 positions match TRBD1. Trimming removed 5 bases from V and 9 bases from J; junction bases left unmatched: 11. Germline CDR1 reads MNHNS; CDR2 reads SASEGT. The CDR3 spans 15 residues.

The genes are TRBV19 and TRBJ2-3, with 13 bases lining up with TRBD2. Germline CDR1 LNHDA, CDR2 SQIVND (reference sequence). The CDR3 spans 15 residues. J lost 3 bases, V lost 7 bases, and 4 bases had no gene match. The CDR3 bases are TGTGCCAGTACCAAGGGACTAGCGGGAACAGATACGCAGTATTTT. Translated, it gives CASTKGLAGTDTQYF.

This chain joins TRBV18 and TRBJ2-3; no clear D. Germline V gene lookup returns CDR1 KGHSH and CDR2 LQKENI. V lost 6 bases and J 0 bases, leaving 10 bases between the germline ends. There are 14 residues in the CDR3. The CDR3 sequence: CASSLSTSTDTQYF. CDR3 in DNA: TGTGCCAGCTCCCTCTCAACTAGCACAGATACGCAGTATTTT.

V usage is TRBV2 and J usage is TRBJ2-7; no firm D call. Germline loops: CDR1 SNHLY, CDR2 FYNNEI. This CDR3 has 12 residues. V was cut by 7 bases and J by 2 bases, with 9 bases left in between. CDR3 sequence: CASMVLAYEQYF. In nucleotides, the CDR3 is TGTGCCAGCATGGTTCTAGCCTACGAGCAGTACTTC.

This rearrangement joins TRBV7-6 to TRBJ2-3; no reliable D call. The CDR3 extends over 13 amino acids. Germline V gene sequence: CDR1 SGHVS, CDR2 FNYEAQ. V lost 0 bases and J lost 4, with 5 bases in between. This chain's CDR3 is CASSLASPDTQYF. The CDR3 DNA is TGTGCCAGCAGCTTAGCGAGTCCAGATACGCAGTATTTT.

This clone was seen a few times. The genes are TRBV6-5 and TRBJ1-1, with 8 bases aligning to TRBD1. CDR1 MNHEY and CDR2 SVGAGI come from the germline V gene. V trimming: 7 bases; J trimming: 1 base; junction bases outside the gene matches: 5. The CDR3 consists of 14 residues. Here the CDR3 reads CASNGQGGNTEAFF. The DNA for the CDR3 is TGTGCCAGCAACGGACAGGGTGGGAACACTGAAGCTTTCTTT.

The J gene is TRBJ1-2, the V gene TRBV19; TRBD1 is a possible D gene (6 bases). V was cut by 8 bases and J by 3 bases, with 10 bases left in between. This CDR3 region has 12 residues. Germline V gives CDR1 LNHDA, CDR2 SQIVND (reference sequence). The CDR3 DNA reads TGTGCCAGTGGGGGGGCGGACTATGGCTACACCTTC. It translates to CASGGADYGYTF.

V is TRBV6-5 and J is TRBJ2-7; 11 bases map to TRBD1. CDR1 and CDR2 (germline): MNHEY, SVGAGI. There are 15 residues in the CDR3. Germline trimming cut 6 bases from V and 6 bases from J; bases unmatched to any gene: 10. CDR3 in amino acids: CASRSPGQGAPEQYF. CDR3 nucleotides: TGTGCCAGCAGATCGCCCGGACAGGGGGCCCCCGAGCAGTACTTC.

This clone occurred a few times. The chain has TRBV6-5 and TRBJ1-2; the match to TRBD1 covers 8 bases. The CDR3 loop spans 13 amino acids. V was pared by 5 bases and J by 3 bases, with 2 bases of the junction left unmatched. Per germline, CDR1 MNHEY and CDR2 SVGAGI. CDR3 in DNA: TGTGCCAGCAGTGGACAGGGTCACTATGGCTACACCTTC. The encoded protein is CASSGQGHYGYTF.

The J gene is TRBJ2-7, the V gene TRBV6-1; the match to TRBD1 covers 9 bases. CDR1 is MNHNS, CDR2 SASEGT, per germline. Trimming cost V 1 base and J 3 bases; bases outside gene matches: 1. The CDR3 consists of 14 residues. CDR3 DNA sequence: TGTGCCAGCAGTGAAGGACAGGGGGGCTACGAGCAGTACTTC. It codes for CASSEGQGGYEQYF.

The chain uses TRBV27 and TRBJ2-7; unclear D gene. The germline V gene has CDR1 MNHEY and CDR2 SMNVEV (reference sequence). The CDR3 contains 13 residues. V was trimmed by 2 bases and J by 3 bases, leaving 8 bases between them. The CDR3 loop reads CASSLSTNYEQYF. CDR3 sequence (DNA): TGTGCCAGCAGTTTAAGCACGAACTACGAGCAGTACTTC.

Here the CDR3 DNA reads TGTGCCAGCAGCTTCCAAGAAGCATTTGACACTGAAGCTTTCTTT. This codes for CASSFQEAFDTEAFF. The V and J genes are TRBV11-1 and TRBJ1-1, with unresolved D. Germline CDR1 is SGHAT and CDR2 is FQDESV (reference sequence). V shed 3 bases and J shed 3 bases, with 14 bases lying between them. The CDR3 consists of 15 residues.

This chain's CDR3 is CASSSGTVYGYTF. In nucleotides, the CDR3 is TGTGCCAGCAGTTCCGGGACAGTCTATGGCTACACCTTC. The rearrangement uses TRBV28 and TRBJ1-2; TRBD1 matches at 7 bases. The CDR3 is made up of 13 amino acids. CDR1 and CDR2 from the germline V gene are MDHEN and SYDVKM. With 4 bases clipped from V and 4 bases from J, the junction kept 3 bases outside the gene matches.

The chain has TRBV14 and TRBJ2-7; TRBD2 agrees at 11 bases. J gave up 6 bases and V 2 bases, and 6 bases lay outside the gene matches. The CDR3 is 15 residues long. Per germline, CDR1 SGHDN and CDR2 FVKESK. CDR3 coding DNA: TGTGCCAGCAGCCAAACTAGCGGGAGTTTTAGCGAGCAGTACTTC. Its translation is CASSQTSGSFSEQYF.

J is TRBJ1-1 and V is TRBV12-5, with D uncertain. Trimming left V 7 bases short and J 0 bases short, with 3 bases between. The CDR3 runs to 11 residues. The V gene's germline CDR1 is LGHNT and CDR2 FRNRAP. DNA for the CDR3: TGTGCTAGTGCCTTGAACACTGAAGCTTTCTTT. It encodes CASALNTEAFF.

V is TRBV7-9 and J is TRBJ1-3; 9 bases are a match to TRBD1. J gave up 4 bases and V 4 bases, and 2 bases lay outside the gene matches. This CDR3 spans 14 amino acids. The germline CDR1 and CDR2 sequences are SEHNR and FQNEAQ (reference sequence). The CDR3 DNA follows: TGTGCCAGCAGCTCTGGGACAGGGGGAAACACCATATATTTT. It translates to CASSSGTGGNTIYF.

V is TRBV4-1 and J is TRBJ2-5, with TRBD1 identical over 10 bases. V lost 1 base to trimming and J lost 7 bases; unmatched junction nucleotides: 15. The CDR3 loop spans 18 amino acids. Germline loops: CDR1 MGHRA, CDR2 YSYEKL. The CDR3 spells CASSQAGTGQGTSVTQYF. DNA for the CDR3: TGCGCCAGCAGCCAAGCTGGAACGGGACAGGGGACGTCGGTGACCCAGTACTTC.

V and J are TRBV7-6 and TRBJ1-2; 7 positions agree with TRBD1. Germline trimming cut 2 bases from V and 1 base from J; bases unmatched to any gene: 16. The CDR3 runs 19 residues. Germline loops: CDR1 SGHVS, CDR2 FNYEAQ. The CDR3 is CASSLLRGDSSYVNYGYTF. The CDR3 DNA is TGTGCCAGCAGCTTACTTCGCGGGGACAGTAGCTACGTTAACTATGGCTACACCTTC.

The chain uses TRBV19 and TRBJ2-5, with 7 bases identical to TRBD1. V shed 6 bases and J 2 bases; nucleotides not matched to a gene: 12. CDR3 length equals 16 residues. CDR1 is LNHDA, CDR2 SQIVND, per germline (reference sequence). As DNA, the CDR3 is TGTGCCAGTAGCCACTCAGAGACAGGGAATCAAGAGACCCAGTACTTC. This encodes CASSHSETGNQETQYF.

The chain is built from TRBV6-5 and TRBJ1-2; TRBD1 aligns across 7 bases. V trimming: 6 bases; J trimming: 8 bases; junction bases outside the gene matches: 6. Germline V lookup: CDR1 MNHEY, CDR2 SVGAGI. This CDR3 comprises 12 residues. This chain's CDR3 is CASRQGPRGYTF. The CDR3 bases are TGTGCCAGCAGACAGGGGCCGAGGGGCTACACCTTC.

The chain recombines TRBV4-2 with TRBJ1-2, with D perhaps TRBD1 (5 bases). The V gene lost 0 bases and the J gene lost 5 bases, with 16 bases spanning the gap. The CDR3 extends over 16 amino acids. Looked up from germline, CDR1 is LGHNA and CDR2 is YNFKEQ. The CDR3 region is CASSQEASGVRYGYTF. For the CDR3, the DNA is TGTGCCAGCAGCCAAGAGGCATCGGGGGTTCGGTATGGCTACACCTTC.

This chain connects TRBV27 to TRBJ2-2; tentatively, D is TRBD2 (6 bases). Looked up from germline, CDR1 is MNHEY and CDR2 is SMNVEV (reference sequence). The CDR3 extends over 16 amino acids. V was clipped by 6 bases and J by 3 bases, with 17 bases between them. CDR3 nucleotides: TGTGCCAGCAGGCCGACCTGGGCGGGGTACACCGGGGAGCTGTTTTTT. It encodes CASRPTWAGYTGELFF.